Presented here are 27 T cell receptor beta chains from one specimen sequenced in a study of CXCR3-negative and CXCR3-positive naive CD8 T cells. 5' RACE that incorporated UMI labels was used to prepare the TRB cDNA libraries. TCRdb re-called the 5' RACE reads and catalogs CDR3 proteins one per entry, DNA excluded. The repertoire shows approximately 3,000 distinct CDR3 sequences; the top ten hold roughly 2%. The sequenced sample was naive CXCR3- CD8+ T cells from blood. Subset of the sample: CD45RO-CCR7+CD27+CD95- naive CD8+ T cells lacking CXCR3 (TNR3-). The receptors stem from a human donor in good health. Some clones in this sample may be carry-over from other donors' samples.

The chain joins TRBV29-1 to TRBJ2-1; the D gene TCRdb calls, TRBD2, cannot be checked with no DNA. Germline-derived CDR1 and CDR2 are SQVTM and ANQGSEA. The CDR3 has 16 amino acids. The CDR3 loop reads CSVEGHGGSQYNEQFF.

This clonotype is identified as medium-sized from frequency. V usage is TRBV7-8 and J usage is TRBJ2-5; the TRBD1 assignment by TCRdb is unverifiable without DNA. The germline CDR1 and CDR2 sequences are SGHVS and FQNEAQ. The CDR3 covers 14 residues. The CDR3 reads CASSPWTGAETQYF.

V usage is TRBV21-1 and J usage is TRBJ1-5. TRBV21-1 is termed a pseudogene. This CDR3 contains 13 residues. The CDR3 here is CASSKGENQPQHF.

This clonotype is deemed medium-sized by its frequency. The gene calls are TRBV5-1 and TRBJ2-2; the TCRdb D gene call, TRBD1, has no DNA to confirm it. Germline V gene sequence: CDR1 SGHRS, CDR2 YFSETQ. CDR3 length: 18 amino acids. CDR3 region: CASSSKWSGTGHTGELFF. Drawing the rest from reference TRBV5-1 and TRBJ2-2, the complete variable domain is KAGVTQTPRYLIKTRGQQVTLSCSPISGHRSVSWYQQTPGQGLQFLFEYFSETQRNKGNFPGRFSGRQFSNSRSEMNVSTLELGDSALYLCASSSKWSGTGHTGELFFGEGSRLTVL.

This clonotype counts as medium-sized by frequency. The chain has TRBV29-1 and TRBJ2-1; TCRdb picks TRBD1, but there is no DNA to check that call. Germline V gene sequence: CDR1 SQVTM, CDR2 ANQGSEA. The CDR3 is 12 residues long. The CDR3 protein is CSVEPGGPEQFF.

This clonotype is classed as medium-sized by frequency. The V gene is TRBV6-5, the J gene TRBJ2-3; TCRdb's assignment of TRBD2 cannot be checked, as there is no DNA. The length of the CDR3 is 18 residues. Germline values: CDR1 MNHEY, CDR2 SVGAGI. The CDR3 loop is CASSAGLAGGQREDTQYF.

By frequency, this clonotype registers medium-sized (0.01 to 0.1%). The J gene is TRBJ1-4, the V gene TRBV4-3; without DNA, the TCRdb call of TRBD1 cannot be checked. The germline gives CDR1 LGHNA, CDR2 YSLEER. There are 22 residues in the CDR3. CDR3 residues: CASSKGQGAMGMQGKANEKLFF.

Judged by frequency, this clonotype is medium-sized (0.01 to 0.1%). The rearrangement joins TRBV6-6 to TRBJ2-2. The germline CDR1 and CDR2 sequences are MNHNY and SVGAGI (reference sequence). This CDR3 has 12 amino acids. The CDR3 sequence is CASLINTGELFF.

The V and J genes are TRBV28 and TRBJ1-2; with no DNA, the TCRdb D assignment of TRBD1 cannot be verified. CDR1 is MDHEN, CDR2 SYDVKM, per germline. The CDR3 sequence is 13 residues long. The CDR3 region is CASSPPGNYGYTF.

This clonotype ranks as medium-sized (0.01 to 0.1%) in terms of frequency. The chain joins TRBV28 to TRBJ2-3. The CDR3 runs to 16 residues. Germline V lookup: CDR1 MDHEN, CDR2 SYDVKM. CDR3 in amino acids: CASSLFRTVGTDTQYF.

CDR3 residues: CASSGSGSTDTQYF. The chain joins TRBV6-2 or TRBV6-3 to TRBJ2-3; as DNA is missing, the TRBD2 call by TCRdb cannot be tested. This CDR3 has 14 residues. The germline gives CDR1 MNHEY, CDR2 SVGEGT.

The chain is built from TRBV6-6 and TRBJ2-1; TCRdb selects TRBD1, and the lack of DNA leaves this call unchecked. The CDR3 length is 13 residues. The germline V gene has CDR1 MNHNY and CDR2 SVGAGI (reference sequence). CDR3 amino acids: CASSPGGANEQFF.

This clonotype is called medium-sized based on its frequency. This rearrangement joins TRBV7-2 to TRBJ2-3; TCRdb names TRBD2, which stays unverified in the absence of DNA. Germline loops: CDR1 SGHTA, CDR2 FQGNSA. The CDR3 sequence is 18 residues long. CDR3 loop: CASSLAYRLAGIGDTQYF.

The chain combines TRBV7-3 with TRBJ1-1; TCRdb returns TRBD1, unconfirmable since there is no DNA. The CDR3 spans 15 residues. Germline V CDR1 and CDR2: SGHTA, FQGTGA. CDR3 sequence reads: CASSPWTGEFGEAFF.

This clonotype ranks as large in terms of frequency. This chain connects TRBV6-4 to TRBJ2-3; the TRBD2 assignment by TCRdb is unverifiable without DNA. Per germline, CDR1 MRHNA and CDR2 SNTAGT. The length of the CDR3 is 15 residues. The CDR3 sequence: CATKTSGSLTDTQYF.

V usage is TRBV6-2 or TRBV6-3 and J usage is TRBJ2-1. The CDR3 is made up of 14 amino acids. The germline V gene encodes CDR1 MNHEY and CDR2 SVGEGT. CDR3 sequence reads: CASRPGTSNNEQFF.

Its frequency marks this clonotype as medium-sized. J is TRBJ1-2 and V is TRBV29-1. The CDR3 sequence is 13 residues long. The V gene's germline CDR1 is SQVTM and CDR2 ANQGSEA. This chain's CDR3 is CSVEGGQLYGYTF. Combining the CDR3 with reference TRBV29-1 and TRBJ1-2 gives the whole variable domain SAVISQKPSRDICQRGTSLTIQCQVDSQVTMMFWYRQQPGQSLTLIATANQGSEATYESGFVIDKFPISRPNLTFSTLTVSNMSPEDSSIYLCSVEGGQLYGYTFGSGTRLTVV.

Frequency places this clonotype as medium-sized. The chain links TRBV27 to TRBJ2-3. The CDR3 runs to 13 residues. Germline V lookup: CDR1 MNHEY, CDR2 SMNVEV (reference sequence). The CDR3 reads CASSFGVTDTQYF.

Considering frequency, this clonotype is medium-sized. The V and J genes are TRBV5-1 and TRBJ1-1. This CDR3 is 14 amino acids long. Germline V CDR1 and CDR2: SGHRS, YFSETQ. CDR3: CASSLGTTNTEAFF.

This clonotype is identified as medium-sized (0.01 to 0.1%) from frequency. V gene TRBV7-3 combines with J gene TRBJ2-1; TCRdb calls TRBD1, which cannot be checked without DNA. The CDR3 is 15 residues long. CDR1 is SGHTA and CDR2 is FQGTGA in the germline V gene. The CDR3 protein is CASSLTSGGHNEQFF.

J is TRBJ2-3 and V is TRBV5-1; TCRdb indicates TRBD2, and absent DNA this call remains unverified. The germline V gene has CDR1 SGHRS and CDR2 YFSETQ. The CDR3 runs 17 residues. The CDR3 region is CASSFFWRGAGDDTQYF. Together with reference TRBV5-1 and TRBJ2-3, the CDR3 gives the full variable domain: KAGVTQTPRYLIKTRGQQVTLSCSPISGHRSVSWYQQTPGQGLQFLFEYFSETQRNKGNFPGRFSGRQFSNSRSEMNVSTLELGDSALYLCASSFFWRGAGDDTQYFGPGTRLTVL.

This clonotype is called medium-sized (0.01 to 0.1%) based on its frequency. This chain uses TRBV29-1 with TRBJ2-3; the TRBD2 assignment by TCRdb is unverifiable without DNA. CDR1 is SQVTM, CDR2 ANQGSEA, per germline. The CDR3 is made up of 14 amino acids. The CDR3 sequence: CSVAGTSGTDTQYF.

This clonotype registers medium-sized by frequency. The chain employs TRBV29-1 and TRBJ1-2; TCRdb proposes TRBD1, but this gene call is untestable without DNA. This CDR3 has 11 residues. Germline CDR1 SQVTM, CDR2 ANQGSEA. The CDR3 sequence: CSGRDGYGYTF.

This clonotype is called medium-sized based on its frequency. CDR3 protein: CASSQANEETQYF. J is TRBJ2-5 and V is TRBV14. The CDR3 is 13 residues long. Germline values: CDR1 SGHDN, CDR2 FVKESK.

In terms of frequency, this clonotype is medium-sized (0.01 to 0.1%). This chain uses TRBV12-3 or TRBV12-4 with TRBJ2-3; without DNA, the TCRdb call of TRBD2 cannot be checked. The CDR3 runs to 17 residues. CDR3 sequence: CASSSGLAGGPPDTQYF.

The chain links TRBV3-1 to TRBJ1-6. The CDR3 consists of 17 residues. CDR1 is LGHDT, CDR2 YNNKEL, per germline (reference sequence). The CDR3 is CASSQVGPNVYNSPLHF.

The J gene is TRBJ1-5, the V gene TRBV27; TCRdb returns TRBD1, unconfirmable since there is no DNA. This CDR3 is 15 amino acids long. Germline CDR1 MNHEY, CDR2 SMNVEV (reference sequence). CDR3 sequence: CASSITGYSNQPQHF.